This T cell receptor beta chain stems from a study of T cell changes during pregnancy in multiple sclerosis (dated by TCRdb to the late 2010s). About the investigation overall: Changes in the T cell repertoire over the course of pregnancy were examined in this study in women with multiple sclerosis.

Library preparation employed the immunoSEQ multiplex PCR assay. Held by TCRdb, this immuneACCESS table contains in-frame sequences only and omits some clones. Under half of the omission traces to an unresolved V gene where checked; the cause of the rest is unknown. The sample includes about 73,000 clones, with roughly 92% observed a single time. Over 2.5% of the sample belongs to the ten largest clones. Including cysteine and phenylalanine, the CDR3 has 15 amino acids. Kept here is only the CDR3 DNA, which spans 45 bases and is read in frame from base 1. Compared with germline, V lacks 3 bases and J lacks 9 bases; bases without a gene match: 10. The CDR1 and CDR2 encoded by the germline V gene are SGHNT and YENEEA. For this clone: Its antigen is currently not known. Base qualities are not provided; no much larger clone lies one nucleotide away.

Sequencing was performed on peripheral blood, taken in the third trimester of pregnancy. The chain employs TRBV11-3 and TRBJ2-1, and TRBD1 aligns with 8 junction nucleotides. The receptor was derived from a female donor in good health, enrolled as a control in a pregnancy study. The sequence in DNA is TGTGCCAGCAGCTTCACCGGACAGGGAGTGATTGAGCAGTTCTTC. Translation gives CASSFTGQGVIEQFF.